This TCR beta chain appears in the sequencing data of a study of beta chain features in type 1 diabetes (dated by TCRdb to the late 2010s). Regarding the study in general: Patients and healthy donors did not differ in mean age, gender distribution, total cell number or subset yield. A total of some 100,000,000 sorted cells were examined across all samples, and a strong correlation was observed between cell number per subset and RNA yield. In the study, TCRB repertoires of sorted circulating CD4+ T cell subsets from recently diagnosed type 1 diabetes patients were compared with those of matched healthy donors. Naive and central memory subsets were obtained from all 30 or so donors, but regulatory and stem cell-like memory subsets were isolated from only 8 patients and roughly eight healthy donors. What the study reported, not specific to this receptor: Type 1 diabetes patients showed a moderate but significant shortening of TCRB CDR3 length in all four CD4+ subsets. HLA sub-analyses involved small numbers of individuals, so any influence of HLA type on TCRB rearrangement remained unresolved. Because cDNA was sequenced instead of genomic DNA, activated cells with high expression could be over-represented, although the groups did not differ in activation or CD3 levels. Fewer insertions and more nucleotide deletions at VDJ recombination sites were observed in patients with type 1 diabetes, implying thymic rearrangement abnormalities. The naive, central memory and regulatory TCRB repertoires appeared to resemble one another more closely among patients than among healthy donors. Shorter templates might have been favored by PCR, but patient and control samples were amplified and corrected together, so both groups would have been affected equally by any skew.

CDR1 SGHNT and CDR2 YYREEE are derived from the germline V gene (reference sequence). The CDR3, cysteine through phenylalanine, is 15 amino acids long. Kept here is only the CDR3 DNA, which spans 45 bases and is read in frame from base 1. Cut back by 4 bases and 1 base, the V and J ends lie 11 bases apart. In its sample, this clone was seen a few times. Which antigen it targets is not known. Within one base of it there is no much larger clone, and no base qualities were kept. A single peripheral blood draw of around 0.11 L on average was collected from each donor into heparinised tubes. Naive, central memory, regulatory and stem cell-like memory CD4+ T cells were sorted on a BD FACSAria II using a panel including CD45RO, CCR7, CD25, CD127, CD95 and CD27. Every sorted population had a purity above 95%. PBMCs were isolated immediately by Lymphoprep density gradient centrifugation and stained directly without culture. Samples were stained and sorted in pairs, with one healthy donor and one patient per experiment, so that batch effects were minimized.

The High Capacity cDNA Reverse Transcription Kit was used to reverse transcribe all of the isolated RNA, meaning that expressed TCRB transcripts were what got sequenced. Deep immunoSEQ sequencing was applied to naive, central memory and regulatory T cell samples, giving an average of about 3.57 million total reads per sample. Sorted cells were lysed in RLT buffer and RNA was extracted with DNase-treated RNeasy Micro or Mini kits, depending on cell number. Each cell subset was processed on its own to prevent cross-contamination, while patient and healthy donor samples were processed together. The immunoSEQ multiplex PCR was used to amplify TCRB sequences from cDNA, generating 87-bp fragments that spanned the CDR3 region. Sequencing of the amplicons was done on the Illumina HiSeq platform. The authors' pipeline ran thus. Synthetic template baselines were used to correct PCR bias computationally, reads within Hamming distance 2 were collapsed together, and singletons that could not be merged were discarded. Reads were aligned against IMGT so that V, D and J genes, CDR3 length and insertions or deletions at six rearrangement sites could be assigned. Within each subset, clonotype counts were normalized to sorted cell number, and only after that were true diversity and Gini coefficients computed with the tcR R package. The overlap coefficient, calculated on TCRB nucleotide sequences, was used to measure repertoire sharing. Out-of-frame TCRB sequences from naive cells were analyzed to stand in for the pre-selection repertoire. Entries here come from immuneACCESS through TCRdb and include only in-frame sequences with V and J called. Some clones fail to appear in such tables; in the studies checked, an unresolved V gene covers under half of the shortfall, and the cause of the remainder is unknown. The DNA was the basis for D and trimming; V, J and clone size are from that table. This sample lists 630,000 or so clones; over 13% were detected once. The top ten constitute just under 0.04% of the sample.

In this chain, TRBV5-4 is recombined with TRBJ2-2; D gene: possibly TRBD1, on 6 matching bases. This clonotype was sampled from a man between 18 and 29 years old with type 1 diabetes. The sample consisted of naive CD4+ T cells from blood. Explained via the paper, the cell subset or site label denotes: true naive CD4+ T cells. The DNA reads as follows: TGTGCCAGCAGCCGGACAGCTTTGAACACCGGGGAGCTGTTTTTT. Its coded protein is CASSRTALNTGELFF.